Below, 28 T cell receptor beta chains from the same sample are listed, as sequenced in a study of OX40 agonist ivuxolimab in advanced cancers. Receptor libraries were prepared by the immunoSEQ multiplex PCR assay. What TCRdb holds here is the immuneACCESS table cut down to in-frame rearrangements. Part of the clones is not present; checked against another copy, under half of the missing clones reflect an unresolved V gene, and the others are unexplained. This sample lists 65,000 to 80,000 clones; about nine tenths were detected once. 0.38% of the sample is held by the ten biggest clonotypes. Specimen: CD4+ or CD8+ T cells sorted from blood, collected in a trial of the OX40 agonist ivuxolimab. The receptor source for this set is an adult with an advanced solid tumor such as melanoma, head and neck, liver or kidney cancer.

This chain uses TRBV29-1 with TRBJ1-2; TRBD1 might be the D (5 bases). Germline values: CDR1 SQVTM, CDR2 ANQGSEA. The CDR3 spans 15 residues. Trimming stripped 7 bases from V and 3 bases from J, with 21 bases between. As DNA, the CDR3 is TGCAGCGCGTGGGGCGAGGGTACTAAAGACTATGGCTACACCTTC. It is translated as CSAWGEGTKDYGYTF.

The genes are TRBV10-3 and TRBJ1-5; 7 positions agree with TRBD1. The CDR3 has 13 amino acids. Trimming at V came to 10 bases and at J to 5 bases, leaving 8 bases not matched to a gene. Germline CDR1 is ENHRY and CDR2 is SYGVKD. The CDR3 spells CATTEGADQPQHF. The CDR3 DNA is TGTGCCACCACAGAGGGGGCAGATCAGCCCCAGCATTTT.

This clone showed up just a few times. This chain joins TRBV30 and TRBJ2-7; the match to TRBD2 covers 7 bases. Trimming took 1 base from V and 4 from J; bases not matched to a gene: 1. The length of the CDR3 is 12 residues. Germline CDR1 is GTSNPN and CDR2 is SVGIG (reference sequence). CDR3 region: CAWSASGYEQYF. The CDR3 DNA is TGTGCCTGGAGTGCTAGCGGATACGAGCAGTACTTC. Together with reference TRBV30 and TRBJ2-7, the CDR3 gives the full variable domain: SQTIHQWPATLVQPVGSPLSLECTVEGTSNPNLYWYRQAAGRGLQLLFYSVGIGQISSEVPQNLSASRPQDRQFILSSKKLLLSDSGFYLCAWSASGYEQYFGPGTRLTVT.

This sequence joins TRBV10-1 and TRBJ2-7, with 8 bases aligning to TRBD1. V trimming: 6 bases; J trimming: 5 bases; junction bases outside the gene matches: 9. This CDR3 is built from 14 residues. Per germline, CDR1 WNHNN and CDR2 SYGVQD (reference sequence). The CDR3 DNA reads TGCGCCAGCAGAGACTTGGACAGGGTAGACGAGCAGTACTTC. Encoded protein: CASRDLDRVDEQYF.

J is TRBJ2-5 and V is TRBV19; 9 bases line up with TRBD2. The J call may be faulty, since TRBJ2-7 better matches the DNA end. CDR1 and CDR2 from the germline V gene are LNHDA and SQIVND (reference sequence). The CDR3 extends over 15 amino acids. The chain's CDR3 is CASSGSGSLGREQYF. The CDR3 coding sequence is TGTGCCAGTAGTGGTAGCGGGAGTTTGGGTCGCGAGCAGTACTTC.

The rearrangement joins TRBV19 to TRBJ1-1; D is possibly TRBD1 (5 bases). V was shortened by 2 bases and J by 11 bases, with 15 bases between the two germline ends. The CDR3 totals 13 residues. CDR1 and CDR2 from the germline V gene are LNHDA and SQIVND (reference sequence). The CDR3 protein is CASSILADRGAFF. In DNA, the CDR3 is TGTGCCAGTAGTATACTGGCAGACCGGGGGGCTTTCTTT.

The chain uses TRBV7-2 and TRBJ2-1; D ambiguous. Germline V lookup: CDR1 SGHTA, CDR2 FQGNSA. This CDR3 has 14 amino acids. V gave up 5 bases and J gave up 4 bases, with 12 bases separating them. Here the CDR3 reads CASSPPFSYNEQFF. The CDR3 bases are TGTGCCAGCAGCCCCCCGTTCAGTTACAATGAGCAGTTCTTC.

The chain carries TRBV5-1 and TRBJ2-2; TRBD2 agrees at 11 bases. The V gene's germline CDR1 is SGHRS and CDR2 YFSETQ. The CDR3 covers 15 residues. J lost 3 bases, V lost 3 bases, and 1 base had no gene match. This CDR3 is CASSWTSGYTGELFF. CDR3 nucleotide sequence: TGCGCCAGCAGCTGGACTAGCGGGTACACCGGGGAGCTGTTTTTT.

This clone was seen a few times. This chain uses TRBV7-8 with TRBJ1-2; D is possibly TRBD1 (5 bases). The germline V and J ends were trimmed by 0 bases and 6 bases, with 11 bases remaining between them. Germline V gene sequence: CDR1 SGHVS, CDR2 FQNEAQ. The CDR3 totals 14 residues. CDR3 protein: CASSLAWPGNGYTF. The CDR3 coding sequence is TGTGCCAGCAGCTTAGCGTGGCCAGGGAATGGCTACACCTTC. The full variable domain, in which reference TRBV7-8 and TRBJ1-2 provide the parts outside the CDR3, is GAGVSQSPRYKVAKRGQDVALRCDPISGHVSLFWYQQALGQGPEFLTYFQNEAQLDKSGLPSDRFFAERPEGSVSTLKIQRTQQEDSAVYLCASSLAWPGNGYTFGSGTRLTVV.

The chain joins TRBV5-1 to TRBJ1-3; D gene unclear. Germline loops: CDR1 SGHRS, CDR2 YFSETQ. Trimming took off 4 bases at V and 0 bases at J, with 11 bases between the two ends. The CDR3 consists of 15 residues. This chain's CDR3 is CASSVDGYSGNTIYF. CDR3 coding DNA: TGCGCCAGCAGCGTCGACGGCTACTCTGGAAACACCATATATTTT.

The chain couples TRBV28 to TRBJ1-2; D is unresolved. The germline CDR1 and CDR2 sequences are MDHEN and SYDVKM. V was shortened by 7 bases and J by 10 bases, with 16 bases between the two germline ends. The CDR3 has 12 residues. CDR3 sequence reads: CASMGWARSYTF. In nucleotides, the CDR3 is TGTGCCAGCATGGGCTGGGCGAGATCCTACACCTTC.

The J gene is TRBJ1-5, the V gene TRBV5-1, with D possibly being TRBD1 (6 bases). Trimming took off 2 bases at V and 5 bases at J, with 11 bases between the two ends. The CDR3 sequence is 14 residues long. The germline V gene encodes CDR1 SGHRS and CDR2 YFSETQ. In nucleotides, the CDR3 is TGCGCCAGCAGCTTAGGGGGGCTCCATCAGCCCCAGCATTTT. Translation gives CASSLGGLHQPQHF.

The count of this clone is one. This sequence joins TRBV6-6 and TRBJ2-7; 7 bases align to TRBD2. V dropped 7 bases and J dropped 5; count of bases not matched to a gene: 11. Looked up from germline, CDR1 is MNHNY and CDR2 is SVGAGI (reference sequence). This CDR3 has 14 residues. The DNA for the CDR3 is TGTGCCAGCATGGGGGGGGAGGGCCGGGACGAGCAGTACTTC. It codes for CASMGGEGRDEQYF.

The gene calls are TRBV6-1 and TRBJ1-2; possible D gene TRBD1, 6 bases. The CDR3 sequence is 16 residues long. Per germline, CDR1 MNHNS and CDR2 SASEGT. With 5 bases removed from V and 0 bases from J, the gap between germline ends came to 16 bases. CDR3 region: CASSKDTGFTNYGYTF. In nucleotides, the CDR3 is TGTGCCAGCAGTAAAGATACAGGGTTTACTAACTATGGCTACACCTTC.

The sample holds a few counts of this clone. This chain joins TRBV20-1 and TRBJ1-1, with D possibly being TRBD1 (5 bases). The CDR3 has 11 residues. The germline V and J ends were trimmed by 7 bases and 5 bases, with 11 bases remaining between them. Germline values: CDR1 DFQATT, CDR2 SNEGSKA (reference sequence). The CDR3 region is CSDREGTEAFF. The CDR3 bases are TGCAGTGACCGAGAGGGGACTGAAGCTTTCTTT.

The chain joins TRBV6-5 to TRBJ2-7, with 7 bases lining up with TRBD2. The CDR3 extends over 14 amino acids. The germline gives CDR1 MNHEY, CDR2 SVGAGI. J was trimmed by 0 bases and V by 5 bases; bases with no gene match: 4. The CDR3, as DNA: TGTGCCAGCAGTCCGTCTAGCGGCTCCTACGAGCAGTACTTC. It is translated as CASSPSSGSYEQYF.

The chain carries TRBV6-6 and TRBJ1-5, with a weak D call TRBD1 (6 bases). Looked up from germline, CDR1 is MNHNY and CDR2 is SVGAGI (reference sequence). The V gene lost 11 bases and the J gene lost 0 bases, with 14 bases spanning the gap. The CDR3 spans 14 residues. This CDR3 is CAATGTLSNQPQHF. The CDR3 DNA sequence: TGTGCCGCCACCGGGACACTTAGCAATCAGCCCCAGCATTTT.

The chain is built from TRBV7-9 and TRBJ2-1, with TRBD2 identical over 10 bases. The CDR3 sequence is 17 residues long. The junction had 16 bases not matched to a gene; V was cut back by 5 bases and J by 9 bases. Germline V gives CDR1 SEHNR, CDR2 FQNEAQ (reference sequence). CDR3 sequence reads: CASSPRTSGTTIGEQFF. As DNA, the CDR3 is TGTGCCAGCAGCCCCCGGACTAGCGGAACAACCATCGGTGAGCAGTTCTTC.

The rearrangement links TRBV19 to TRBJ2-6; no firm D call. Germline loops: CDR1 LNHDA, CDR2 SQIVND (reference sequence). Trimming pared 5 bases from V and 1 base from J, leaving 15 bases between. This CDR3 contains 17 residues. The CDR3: CASSPPVFMSGANVLTF. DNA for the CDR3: TGTGCCAGTAGTCCGCCCGTTTTTATGTCTGGGGCCAACGTCCTGACTTTC.

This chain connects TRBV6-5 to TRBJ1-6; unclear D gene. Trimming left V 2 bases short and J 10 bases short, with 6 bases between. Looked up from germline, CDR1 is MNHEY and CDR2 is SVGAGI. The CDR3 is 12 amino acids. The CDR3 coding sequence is TGTGCCAGCAGTTACGTCAACTCACCCCTCCACTTT. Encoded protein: CASSYVNSPLHF.

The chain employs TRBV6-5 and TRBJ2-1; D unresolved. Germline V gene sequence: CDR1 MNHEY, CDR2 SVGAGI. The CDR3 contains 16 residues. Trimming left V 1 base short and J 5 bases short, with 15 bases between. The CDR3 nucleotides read TGTGCCAGCAGTTACTATGGATTAAGGGTAGACAATGAGCAGTTCTTC. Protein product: CASSYYGLRVDNEQFF.

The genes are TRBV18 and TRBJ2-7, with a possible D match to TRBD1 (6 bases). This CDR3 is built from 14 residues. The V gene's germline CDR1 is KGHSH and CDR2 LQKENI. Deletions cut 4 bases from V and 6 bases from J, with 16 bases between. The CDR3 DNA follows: TGTGCCAGCTCACTGAGAAACAGGGATACCGAGCAGTACTTC. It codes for CASSLRNRDTEQYF.

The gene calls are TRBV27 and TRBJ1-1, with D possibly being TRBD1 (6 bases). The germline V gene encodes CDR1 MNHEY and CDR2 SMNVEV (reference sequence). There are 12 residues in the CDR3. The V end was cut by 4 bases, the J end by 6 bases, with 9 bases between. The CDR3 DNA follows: TGTGCCAGCAGTTCGGGACATTCTGAAGCTTTCTTT. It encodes CASSSGHSEAFF.

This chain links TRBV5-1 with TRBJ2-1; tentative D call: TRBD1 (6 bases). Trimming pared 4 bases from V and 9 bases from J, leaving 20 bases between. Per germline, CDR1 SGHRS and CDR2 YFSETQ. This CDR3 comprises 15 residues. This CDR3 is CASSLDRSSAGEQFF. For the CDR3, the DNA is TGCGCCAGCAGCCTCGACAGGAGTAGCGCGGGTGAGCAGTTCTTC. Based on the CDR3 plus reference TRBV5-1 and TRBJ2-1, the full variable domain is KAGVTQTPRYLIKTRGQQVTLSCSPISGHRSVSWYQQTPGQGLQFLFEYFSETQRNKGNFPGRFSGRQFSNSRSEMNVSTLELGDSALYLCASSLDRSSAGEQFFGPGTRLTVL.

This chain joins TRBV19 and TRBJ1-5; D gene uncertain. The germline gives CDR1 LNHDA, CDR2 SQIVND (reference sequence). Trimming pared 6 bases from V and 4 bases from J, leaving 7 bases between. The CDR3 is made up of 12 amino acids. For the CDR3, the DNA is TGTGCCAGTAGAGACGGAAATCAGCCCCAGCATTTT. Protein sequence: CASRDGNQPQHF.

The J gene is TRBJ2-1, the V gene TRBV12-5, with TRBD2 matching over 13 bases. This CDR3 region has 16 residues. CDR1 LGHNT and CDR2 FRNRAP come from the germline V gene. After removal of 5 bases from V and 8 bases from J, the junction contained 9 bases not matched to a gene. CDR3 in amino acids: CASGPRTSGSLDEQFF. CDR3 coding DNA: TGTGCTAGTGGTCCTAGGACTAGCGGGAGCTTAGATGAGCAGTTCTTC.

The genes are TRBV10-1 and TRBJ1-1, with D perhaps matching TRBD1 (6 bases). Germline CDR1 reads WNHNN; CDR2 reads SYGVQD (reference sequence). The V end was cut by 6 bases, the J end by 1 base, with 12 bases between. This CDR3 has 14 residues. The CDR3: CASRDQGTNTEAFF. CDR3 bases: TGCGCCAGCAGAGACCAGGGGACGAACACTGAAGCTTTCTTT.

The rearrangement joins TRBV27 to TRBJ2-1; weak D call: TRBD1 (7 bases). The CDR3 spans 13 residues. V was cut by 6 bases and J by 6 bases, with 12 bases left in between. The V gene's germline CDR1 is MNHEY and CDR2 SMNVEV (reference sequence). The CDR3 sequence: CASRRQGGNEQFF. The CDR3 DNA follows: TGTGCCAGCAGACGGCAGGGGGGCAATGAGCAGTTCTTC.